One sample yielded the 12 T cell receptor beta chains listed below, sequenced in a study of blood T cells in healthy people across ages. Primers used in a second PCR of roughly 7 to 12 cycles were a sample-barcoded 5' primer and a J-beta primer mix. TCRdb called the 5' RACE reads again in MiXCR, with one record for every CDR3 protein. The sample has about 1.7 million distinct CDR3 sequences; over 25% are singletons. The sample consisted of blood. The receptors stem from a woman aged 25 to 45 in good health.

This clonotype was counted only a few times. V usage is TRBV5-5 and J usage is TRBJ2-7, with a possible D match to TRBD2 (7 bases). Per germline, CDR1 SGHKS and CDR2 YYEKEE (reference sequence). V was cut by 4 bases and J by 4 bases, with 12 bases left in between. This CDR3 has 13 amino acids. Here the CDR3 reads CASSGGAEYEQYF. The CDR3 bases are TGTGCCAGCAGCGGGGGGGCCGAATACGAGCAGTACTTC.

The chain joins TRBV3-1 to TRBJ2-1, with D possibly matching TRBD2 (5 bases). V dropped 4 bases and J dropped 4 bases, with 11 bases sitting between them. This CDR3 has 14 residues. CDR1 and CDR2 (germline): LGHDT, YNNKEL (reference sequence). The CDR3 DNA is TGTGCCAGCAGCCGGAGGACGGAATACAATGAGCAGTTCTTC. Encoded protein: CASSRRTEYNEQFF.

CDR3 sequence (DNA): TGTGCCAGCAGTTTGGGGGACTCGTACCTCAATGAGCAGTTCTTC. It translates to CASSLGDSYLNEQFF. The chain uses TRBV12-3 or TRBV12-4 and TRBJ2-1; a possible D gene is TRBD2 (6 bases). The V and J ends lost 3 bases and 6 bases respectively, with 15 bases between them. The CDR3 contains 15 residues.

The chain joins TRBV12-3 or TRBV12-4 to TRBJ2-4; 7 bases are a match to TRBD1. V was pared by 5 bases and J by 6 bases, with 4 bases of the junction left unmatched. This CDR3 has 13 residues. The CDR3 spells CASSLDRVNIQYF. The CDR3 DNA is TGTGCCAGCAGTCTCGACAGGGTAAACATTCAGTACTTC.

This clonotype has a count of ten or more. The V and J genes are TRBV20-1 and TRBJ2-3; D not resolved. The CDR3 runs to 14 residues. With 5 bases removed from V and 6 bases from J, the gap between germline ends came to 18 bases. CDR1 and CDR2 from the germline V gene are DFQATT and SNEGSKA (reference sequence). CDR3 sequence: CSAPLMGWADTQYF. CDR3 nucleotide sequence: TGCAGTGCTCCTCTTATGGGGTGGGCCGATACGCAGTATTTT.

This clonotype was seen many times. The chain is built from TRBV15 and TRBJ2-7; 10 positions agree with TRBD1. Germline trimming cut 1 base from V and 1 base from J; bases unmatched to any gene: 1. The V gene's germline CDR1 is LNHNV and CDR2 YYDKDF (reference sequence). This CDR3 contains 15 residues. CDR3 in DNA: TGTGCCACCAGCAGAGGACAGGGGGCATCCTACGAGCAGTACTTC. Amino acids: CATSRGQGASYEQYF.

CDR3 protein: CASSRNQGGAETQYF. As DNA, the CDR3 is TGTGCCAGCAGCCGGAACCAGGGTGGGGCGGAGACCCAGTACTTC. This rearrangement joins TRBV5-4 to TRBJ2-5, with D perhaps matching TRBD1 (5 bases). The CDR3 totals 15 residues. The ends were cut back, 4 bases at V and 5 bases at J, with 18 bases in the middle. Germline CDR1 and CDR2: SGHNT and YYREEE (reference sequence).

The rearrangement links TRBV7-2 to TRBJ2-1; D is possibly TRBD2 (6 bases). The CDR3 consists of 15 residues. Trimming stripped 2 bases from V and 7 bases from J, with 15 bases between. Germline CDR1 reads SGHTA; CDR2 reads FQGNSA. The CDR3 reads CASSLPEGLTNEQFF. The CDR3 bases are TGTGCCAGCAGCTTACCGGAGGGCCTCACAAATGAGCAGTTCTTC.

The chain links TRBV6-2 or TRBV6-3 to TRBJ1-5; 8 nucleotides agree with TRBD1. V lost 10 bases to trimming and J lost 1 base; unmatched junction nucleotides: 3. The CDR3 contains 13 residues. The germline V gene encodes CDR1 MNHEY and CDR2 SVGEGT. The CDR3 DNA follows: TGTGCCACGGACAGGGCCAGCAATCAGCCCCAGCATTTT. Translation gives CATDRASNQPQHF.

The sample holds a few counts of this clonotype. This chain uses TRBV6-6 with TRBJ1-2, with D perhaps TRBD1 (5 bases). Between the trimmed V and J ends, which lost 5 bases and 7 bases, there was a span of 17 bases. This CDR3 is 14 amino acids long. Germline assignment: CDR1 MNHNY and CDR2 SVGAGI (reference sequence). CDR3 nucleotides: TGTGCCAGCAGTGGGTCGGCCAGGGTGGGTGGCTACACCTTC. Encoded protein: CASSGSARVGGYTF.

The chain couples TRBV6-2 or TRBV6-3 to TRBJ1-5, with 8 positions matching TRBD1. In germline, CDR1 is MNHEY, CDR2 SVGEGT. The CDR3 runs to 16 residues. J gave up 2 bases and V 6 bases, and 9 bases lay outside the gene matches. The CDR3 nucleotides read TGTGCCAGCAGACCCCCGGACAGGGCGGGCAATCAGCCCCAGCATTTT. As protein: CASRPPDRAGNQPQHF.

V gene TRBV7-2 combines with J gene TRBJ1-1, with D perhaps matching TRBD1 (5 bases). This CDR3 has 15 amino acids. With 7 bases removed from V and 6 bases from J, the gap between germline ends came to 21 bases. CDR1 SGHTA and CDR2 FQGNSA come from the germline V gene. The CDR3 DNA reads TGTGCCAGCACCCACTGGGGGGTAGGGCGGGCTGAAGCTTTCTTT. Amino acid sequence: CASTHWGVGRAEAFF. The full variable domain, rest sourced from reference TRBV7-2 and TRBJ1-1, is GAGVSQSPSNKVTEKGKDVELRCDPISGHTALYWYRQSLGQGLEFLIYFQGNSAPDKSGLPSDRFSAERTGGSVSTLTIQRTQQEDSAVYLCASTHWGVGRAEAFFGQGTRLTVV.